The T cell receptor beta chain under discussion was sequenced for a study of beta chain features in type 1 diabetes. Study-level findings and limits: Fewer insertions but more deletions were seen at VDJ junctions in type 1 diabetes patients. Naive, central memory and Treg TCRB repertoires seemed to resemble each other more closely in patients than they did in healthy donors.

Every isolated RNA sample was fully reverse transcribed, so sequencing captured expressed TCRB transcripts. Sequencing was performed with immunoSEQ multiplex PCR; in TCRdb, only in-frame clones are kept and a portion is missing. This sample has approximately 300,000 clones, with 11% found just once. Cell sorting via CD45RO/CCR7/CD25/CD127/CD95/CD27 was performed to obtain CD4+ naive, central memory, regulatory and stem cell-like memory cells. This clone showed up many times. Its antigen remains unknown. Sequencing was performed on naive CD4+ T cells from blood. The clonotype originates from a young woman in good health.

The CDR3 region has the DNA TGTGCCAGCAGCTTGCAGGGCCCAGATACGCAGTATTTT. Protein sequence: CASSLQGPDTQYF. The gene calls are TRBV7-9 and TRBJ2-3, with a weak D call TRBD1 (5 bases). The CDR3 has 13 residues. CDR1 and CDR2 (germline): SEHNR, FQNEAQ (reference sequence). V lost 3 bases and J lost 4, with 8 bases in between.